This T cell receptor beta chain was recorded in a study of blood T cell repertoires in COVID-19. The CDR3 totals 18 residues. J lost 0 bases, V lost 7 bases, and 16 bases had no gene match. The germline V gene encodes CDR1 SNHLY and CDR2 FYNNEI. Original handling: Reference gene primer amplification gave nucleated cell count estimates. Clones were sequenced by immunoSEQ multiplex PCR, and TCRdb holds only the in-frame ones, with some missing. From that table come the V and J calls and clone size; the DNA was used to work out D and trimming. The sample yields 65,000 to 95,000 clones, 78% seen once. This sequence originates from a human donor in a cohort sampled during active COVID-19. The V gene is TRBV2, the J gene TRBJ1-1, with 8 bases lining up with TRBD1. The sequencing input was peripheral blood. This chain's CDR3 is CASIGQGAGPLMNTEAFF. The CDR3 DNA follows: TGTGCCAGCATCGGTCAGGGGGCTGGGCCCCTAATGAACACTGAAGCTTTCTTT.